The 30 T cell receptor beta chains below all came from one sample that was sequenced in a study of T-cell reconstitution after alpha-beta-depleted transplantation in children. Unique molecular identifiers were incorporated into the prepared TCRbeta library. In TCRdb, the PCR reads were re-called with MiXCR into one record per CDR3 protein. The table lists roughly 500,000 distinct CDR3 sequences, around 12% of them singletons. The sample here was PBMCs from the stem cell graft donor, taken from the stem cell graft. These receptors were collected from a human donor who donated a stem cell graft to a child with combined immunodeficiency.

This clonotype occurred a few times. The DNA of the CDR3 is TGTGCCAGCAGCTACCCAAGGTGGGACACGCGGAACACCGGGGAGCTGTTTTTT. Protein product: CASSYPRWDTRNTGELFF. The V gene is TRBV7-3, the J gene TRBJ2-2; a weak D match, TRBD1 (6 bases). The CDR3 covers 18 residues. CDR1 and CDR2 from the germline V gene are SGHTA and FQGTGA. The V gene lost 4 bases and the J gene lost 1 base, with 19 bases spanning the gap.

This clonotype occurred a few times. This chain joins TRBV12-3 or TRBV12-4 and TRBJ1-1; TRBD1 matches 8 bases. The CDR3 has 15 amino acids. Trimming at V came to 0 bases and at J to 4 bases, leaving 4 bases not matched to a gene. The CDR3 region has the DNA TGTGCCAGCAGTTTAGCCGCAGGGGGCTTCACTGAAGCTTTCTTT. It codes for CASSLAAGGFTEAFF.

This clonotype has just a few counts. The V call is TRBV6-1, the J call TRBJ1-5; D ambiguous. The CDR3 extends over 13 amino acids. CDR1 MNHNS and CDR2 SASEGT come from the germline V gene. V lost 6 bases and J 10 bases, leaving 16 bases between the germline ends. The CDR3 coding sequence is TGTGCCAGCAGGGCAGTGCCAGACCTTCCCCAGCATTTT. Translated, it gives CASRAVPDLPQHF.

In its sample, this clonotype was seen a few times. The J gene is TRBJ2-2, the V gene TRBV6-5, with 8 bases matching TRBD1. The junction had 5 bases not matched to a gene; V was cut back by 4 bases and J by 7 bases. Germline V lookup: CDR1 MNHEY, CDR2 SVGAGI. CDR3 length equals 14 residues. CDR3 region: CASSSTGDVGELFF. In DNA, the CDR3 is TGTGCCAGCAGTTCGACAGGGGACGTCGGGGAGCTGTTTTTT.

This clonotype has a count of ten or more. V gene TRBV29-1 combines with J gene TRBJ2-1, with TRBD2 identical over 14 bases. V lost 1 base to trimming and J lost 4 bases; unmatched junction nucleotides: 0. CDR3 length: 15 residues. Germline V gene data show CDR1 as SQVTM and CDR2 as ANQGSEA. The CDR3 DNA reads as TGCAGCGTTGAAGGGACTAGCGGGAGGTACAATGAGCAGTTCTTC. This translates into CSVEGTSGRYNEQFF.

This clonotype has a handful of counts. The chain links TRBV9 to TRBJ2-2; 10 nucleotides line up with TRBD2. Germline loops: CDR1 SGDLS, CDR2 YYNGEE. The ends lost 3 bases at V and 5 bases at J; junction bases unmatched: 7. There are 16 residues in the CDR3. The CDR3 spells CASSDLGLATTGELFF. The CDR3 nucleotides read TGTGCCAGCAGCGATCTGGGACTAGCGACTACCGGGGAGCTGTTTTTT.

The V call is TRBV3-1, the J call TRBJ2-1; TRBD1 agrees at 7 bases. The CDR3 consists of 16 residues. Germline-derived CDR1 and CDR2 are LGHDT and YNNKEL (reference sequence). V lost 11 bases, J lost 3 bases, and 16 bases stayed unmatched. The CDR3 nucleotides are TGTGCCCGCTCCTACAGGGGCACCCTTCACTACAATGAGCAGTTCTTC. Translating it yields CARSYRGTLHYNEQFF.

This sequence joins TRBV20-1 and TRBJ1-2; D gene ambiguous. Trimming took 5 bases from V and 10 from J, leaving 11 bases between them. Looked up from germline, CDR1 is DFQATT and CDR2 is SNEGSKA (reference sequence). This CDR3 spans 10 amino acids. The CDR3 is CSAPTPSYTF. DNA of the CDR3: TGCAGTGCTCCGACCCCCTCCTACACCTTC.

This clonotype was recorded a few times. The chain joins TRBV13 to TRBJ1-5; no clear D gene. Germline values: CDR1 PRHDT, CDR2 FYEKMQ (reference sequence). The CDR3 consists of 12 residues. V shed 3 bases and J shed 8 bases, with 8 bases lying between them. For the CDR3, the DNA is TGTGCCAGCAGCTTCAAAGAAGAGCCCCAGCATTTT. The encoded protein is CASSFKEEPQHF.

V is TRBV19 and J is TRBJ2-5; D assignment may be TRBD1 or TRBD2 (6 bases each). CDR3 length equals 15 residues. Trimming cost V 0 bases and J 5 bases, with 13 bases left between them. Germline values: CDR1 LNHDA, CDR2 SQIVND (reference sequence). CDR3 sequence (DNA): TGTGCCAGTAGTATAGATCGAGGAGGGGGGGAGACCCAGTACTTC. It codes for CASSIDRGGGETQYF.

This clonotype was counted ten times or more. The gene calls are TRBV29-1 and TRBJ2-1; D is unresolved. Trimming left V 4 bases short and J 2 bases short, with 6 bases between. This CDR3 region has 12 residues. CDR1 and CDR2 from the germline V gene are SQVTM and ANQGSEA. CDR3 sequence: CSVVITYNEQFF. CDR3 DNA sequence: TGCAGCGTTGTTATTACCTACAATGAGCAGTTCTTC.

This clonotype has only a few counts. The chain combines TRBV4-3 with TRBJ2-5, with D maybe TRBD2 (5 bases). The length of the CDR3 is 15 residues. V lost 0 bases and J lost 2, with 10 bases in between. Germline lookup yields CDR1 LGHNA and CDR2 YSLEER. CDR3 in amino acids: CASSQDPTSQETQYF. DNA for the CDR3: TGCGCCAGCAGCCAAGATCCTACTAGTCAAGAGACCCAGTACTTC.

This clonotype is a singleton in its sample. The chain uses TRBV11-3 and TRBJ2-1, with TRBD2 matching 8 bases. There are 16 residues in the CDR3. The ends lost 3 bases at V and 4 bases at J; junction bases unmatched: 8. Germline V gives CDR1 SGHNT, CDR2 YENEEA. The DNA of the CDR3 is TGTGCCAGCAGCTTGTCGGGAGGGGGTGGATACAATGAGCAGTTCTTC. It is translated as CASSLSGGGGYNEQFF.

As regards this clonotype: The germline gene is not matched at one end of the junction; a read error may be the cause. CDR3 sequence: CANSLGRARETQYF. The DNA for the CDR3 is TGCGCCAACAGCTTGGGGCGGGCCCGCGAGACCCAGTACTTC. The rearrangement links TRBV5-1 to TRBJ2-5; either TRBD1 or TRBD2 may supply D (5 bases each). Germline loops: CDR1 SGHRS, CDR2 YFSETQ. The CDR3 is 14 residues long.

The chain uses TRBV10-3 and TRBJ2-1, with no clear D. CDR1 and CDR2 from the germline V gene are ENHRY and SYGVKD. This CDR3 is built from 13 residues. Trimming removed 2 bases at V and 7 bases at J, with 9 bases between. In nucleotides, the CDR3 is TGTGCCATCAGTGAGCCCGGGTGGAATGAGCAGTTCTTC. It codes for CAISEPGWNEQFF.

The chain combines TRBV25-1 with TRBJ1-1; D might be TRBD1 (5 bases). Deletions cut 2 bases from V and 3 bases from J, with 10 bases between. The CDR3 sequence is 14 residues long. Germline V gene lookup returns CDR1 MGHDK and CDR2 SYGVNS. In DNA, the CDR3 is TGTGCCAGCAGTGAAAAGGGGATACACACTGAAGCTTTCTTT. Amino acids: CASSEKGIHTEAFF. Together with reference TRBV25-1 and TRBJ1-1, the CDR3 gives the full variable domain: EADIYQTPRYLVIGTGKKITLECSQTMGHDKMYWYQQDPGMELHLIHYSYGVNSTEKGDLSSESTVSRIRTEHFPLTLESARPSHTSQYLCASSEKGIHTEAFFGQGTRLTVV.

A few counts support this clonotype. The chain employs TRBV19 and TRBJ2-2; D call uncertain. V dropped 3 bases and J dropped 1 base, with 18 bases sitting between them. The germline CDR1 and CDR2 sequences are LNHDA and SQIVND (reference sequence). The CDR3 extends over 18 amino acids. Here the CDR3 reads CASSMPGRLIQNTGELFF. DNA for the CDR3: TGTGCCAGTAGTATGCCCGGACGGCTAATACAGAACACCGGGGAGCTGTTTTTT.

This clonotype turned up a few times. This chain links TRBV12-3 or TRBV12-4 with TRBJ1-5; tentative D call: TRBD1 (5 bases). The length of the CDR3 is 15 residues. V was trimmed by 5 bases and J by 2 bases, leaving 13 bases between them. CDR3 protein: CASSDRGWGNQPQHF. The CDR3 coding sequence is TGTGCCAGCAGTGATAGGGGATGGGGCAATCAGCCCCAGCATTTT.

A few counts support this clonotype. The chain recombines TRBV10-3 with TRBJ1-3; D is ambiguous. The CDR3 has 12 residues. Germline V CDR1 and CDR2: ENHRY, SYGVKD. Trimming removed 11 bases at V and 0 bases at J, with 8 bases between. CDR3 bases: TGTGCCTTCGGGAGCTCTGGAAACACCATATATTTT. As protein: CAFGSSGNTIYF.

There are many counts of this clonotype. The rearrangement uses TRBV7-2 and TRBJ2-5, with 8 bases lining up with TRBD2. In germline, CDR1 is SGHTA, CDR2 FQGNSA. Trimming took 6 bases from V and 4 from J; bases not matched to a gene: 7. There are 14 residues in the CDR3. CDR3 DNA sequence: TGTGCCAGCAGTCAAAGCGGGAGCCCAGAGACCCAGTACTTC. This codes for CASSQSGSPETQYF.

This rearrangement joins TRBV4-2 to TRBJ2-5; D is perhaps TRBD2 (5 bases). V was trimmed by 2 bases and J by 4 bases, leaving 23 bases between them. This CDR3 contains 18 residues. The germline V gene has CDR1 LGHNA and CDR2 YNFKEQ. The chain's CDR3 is CASSQSPSLGPEGETQYF. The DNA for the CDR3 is TGTGCCAGCAGCCAATCCCCTTCGCTCGGGCCCGAGGGAGAGACCCAGTACTTC.

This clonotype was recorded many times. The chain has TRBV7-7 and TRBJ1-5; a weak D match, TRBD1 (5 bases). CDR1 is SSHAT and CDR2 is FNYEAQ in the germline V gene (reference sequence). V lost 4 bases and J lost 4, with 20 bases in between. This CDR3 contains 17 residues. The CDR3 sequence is CASSSARGPTFNQPQHF. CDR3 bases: TGTGCCAGCAGCTCCGCCCGGGGACCGACTTTTAATCAGCCCCAGCATTTT. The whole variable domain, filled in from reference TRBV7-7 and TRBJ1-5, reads GAGVSQSPRYKVTKRGQDVTLRCDPISSHATLYWYQQALGQGPEFLTYFNYEAQPDKSGLPSDRFSAERPEGSISTLTIQRTEQRDSAMYRCASSSARGPTFNQPQHFGDGTRLSIL.

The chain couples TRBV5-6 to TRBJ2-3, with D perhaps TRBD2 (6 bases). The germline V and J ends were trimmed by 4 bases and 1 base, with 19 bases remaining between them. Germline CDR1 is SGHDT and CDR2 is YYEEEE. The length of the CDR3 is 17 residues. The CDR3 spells CASSRSGGERGTDTQYF. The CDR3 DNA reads TGTGCCAGCAGCCGCTCCGGAGGGGAGAGAGGCACAGATACGCAGTATTTT.

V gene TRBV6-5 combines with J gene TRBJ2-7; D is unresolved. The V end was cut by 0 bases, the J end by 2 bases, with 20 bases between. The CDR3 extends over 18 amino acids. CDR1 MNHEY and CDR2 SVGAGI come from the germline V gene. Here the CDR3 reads CASSYSLLKQVIPYEQYF. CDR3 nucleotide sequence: TGTGCCAGCAGTTACTCGCTATTGAAGCAAGTCATTCCCTACGAGCAGTACTTC.

This CDR3 reads CSVDRQGVDTQYF. CDR3 in DNA: TGCAGCGTTGACCGACAGGGAGTAGATACGCAGTATTTT. The V call is TRBV29-1, the J call TRBJ2-3; 7 bases fit TRBD1. The CDR3 runs 13 residues. CDR1 and CDR2 (germline): SQVTM, ANQGSEA. V lost 3 bases and J lost 5; bases outside the gene matches: 5.

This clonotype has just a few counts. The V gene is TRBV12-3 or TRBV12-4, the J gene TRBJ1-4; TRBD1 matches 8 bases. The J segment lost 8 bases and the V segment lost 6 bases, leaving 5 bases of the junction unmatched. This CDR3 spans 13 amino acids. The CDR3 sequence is CASSWTGNEKLFF. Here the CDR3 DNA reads TGTGCCAGCAGCTGGACAGGGAACGAAAAACTGTTTTTT.

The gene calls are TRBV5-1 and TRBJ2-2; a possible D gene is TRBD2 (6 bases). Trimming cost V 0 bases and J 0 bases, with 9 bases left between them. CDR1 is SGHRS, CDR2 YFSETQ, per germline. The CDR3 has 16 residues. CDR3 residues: CASSLAPSANTGELFF. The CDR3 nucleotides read TGCGCCAGCAGCTTGGCCCCTAGCGCGAACACCGGGGAGCTGTTTTTT.

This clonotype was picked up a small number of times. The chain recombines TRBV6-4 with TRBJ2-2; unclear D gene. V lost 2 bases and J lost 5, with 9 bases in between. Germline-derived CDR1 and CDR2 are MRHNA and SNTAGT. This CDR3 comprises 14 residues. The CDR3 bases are TGTGCCAGCAGTGACAAGTTTGAGACCGGGGAGCTGTTTTTT. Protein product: CASSDKFETGELFF.

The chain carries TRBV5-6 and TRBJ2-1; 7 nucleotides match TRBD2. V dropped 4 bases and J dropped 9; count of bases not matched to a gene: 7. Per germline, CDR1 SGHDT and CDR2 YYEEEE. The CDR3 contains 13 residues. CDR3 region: CASSVAGLFEQFF. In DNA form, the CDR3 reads TGTGCCAGCAGCGTCGCGGGACTATTTGAGCAGTTCTTC. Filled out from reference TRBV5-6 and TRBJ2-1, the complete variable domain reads DAGVTQSPTHLIKTRGQQVTLRCSPKSGHDTVSWYQQALGQGPQFIFQYYEEEERQRGNFPDRFSGHQFPNYSSELNVNALLLGDSALYLCASSVAGLFEQFFGPGTRLTVL.

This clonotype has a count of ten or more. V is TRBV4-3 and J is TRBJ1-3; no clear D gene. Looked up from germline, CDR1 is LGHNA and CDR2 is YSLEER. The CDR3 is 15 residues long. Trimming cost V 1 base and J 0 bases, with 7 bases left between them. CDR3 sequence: CASSQGLNSGNTIYF. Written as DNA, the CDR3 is TGCGCCAGCAGCCAAGGCCTGAACTCTGGAAACACCATATATTTT.